The clone carrying this TCR beta chain is classed as medium-sized (0.01 to 0.1%). The antigen is unknown. As for time point: sample taken at primary tumor resection. Samples were obtained from some 72 donors, all untreated early-stage non-small cell lung cancer patients. This record comes from a study of spatial heterogeneity in lung cancer. Looking at the study overall: Counts of TCR transcripts in tumor regions correlated strongly with a matched bulk RNA-seq T cell module score.

V lost 10 bases, J lost 5 bases, and 18 bases lay in between. The CDR3 sequence is 13 residues long. Germline CDR1 is SNHLY and CDR2 is FYNNEI. Unique molecular identifiers, one per molecule, were present on every TCR cDNA molecule. One entry per CDR3 protein, called by TCRdb with MiXCR from the 5' RACE reads. The table lists under 5,000 distinct CDR3 sequences, roughly 8.1% of them singletons. Whole-study results and caveats: Mutation tallies in tumors tracked expanded intratumoral alpha and beta TCR counts. Alpha chain coverage of tumor T cells was estimated at approximately 7.5%, and beta chain coverage at 13% to 15%.

The sequence was obtained from a male donor with early-stage non-small cell lung cancer. The specimen comprised lung tumor tissue, sampled at surgery. The rearrangement uses TRBV2 and TRBJ2-7, with a possible D match to TRBD1 (6 bases). DNA of the CDR3: TGTGCCACAGGACAGCTTCAACCTAACGAGCAGTACTTC. This sequence encodes CATGQLQPNEQYF.